These 32 T cell receptor beta chains came from one sample sequenced in a study of blood T cell repertoires in COVID-19 (TCRdb year 2020). Receptors were amplified or captured by the immunoSEQ multiplex PCR assay. Here the immuneACCESS table is served through TCRdb, limited to in-frame sequences with V and J called. Missing clones are a known gap in these copies; in checked studies unresolved V genes cover under half, and the rest lacks a known reason. The sample table lists some 96,000 clones, 70% to 90% of them with a count of one. The ten largest clones represent 13% of the sample. The sample taken for sequencing was peripheral blood. These receptors were taken from a human donor in a cohort sampled during active COVID-19.

The chain has TRBV5-1 and TRBJ1-1; maybe TRBD1 (6 bases). Between the trimmed V and J ends, which lost 2 bases and 3 bases, there was a span of 11 bases. Germline V gene lookup returns CDR1 SGHRS and CDR2 YFSETQ. The CDR3 is 14 amino acids. This CDR3 reads CASSLIGGDTEAFF. The CDR3 DNA sequence: TGCGCCAGCAGCTTAATAGGGGGGGACACTGAAGCTTTCTTT.

The chain links TRBV19 to TRBJ1-2, with TRBD1 identical over 12 bases. The CDR3 sequence is 15 residues long. V was clipped by 6 bases and J by 2 bases; unmatched bases: 4. Germline CDR1 LNHDA, CDR2 SQIVND (reference sequence). The CDR3 DNA follows: TGTGCCAGTAGGGGGACAGGGGGCGAAAACTATGGCTACACCTTC. This gives the protein CASRGTGGENYGYTF.

Written as DNA, the CDR3 is TGCGCCAGCAGCCCCCAATCCTACGAGCAGTACTTC. This encodes CASSPQSYEQYF. The rearrangement uses TRBV5-1 and TRBJ2-7; D remains ambiguous. This CDR3 region has 12 residues. Germline CDR1 is SGHRS and CDR2 is YFSETQ. Trimming stripped 4 bases from V and 1 base from J, with 6 bases between. Combining the CDR3 with reference TRBV5-1 and TRBJ2-7 gives the whole variable domain KAGVTQTPRYLIKTRGQQVTLSCSPISGHRSVSWYQQTPGQGLQFLFEYFSETQRNKGNFPGRFSGRQFSNSRSEMNVSTLELGDSALYLCASSPQSYEQYFGPGTRLTVT.

In nucleotides, the CDR3 is TGTGCCAGCAGCTTACAGGGCTACGAGCAGTACTTC. Residues: CASSLQGYEQYF. V is TRBV5-5 and J is TRBJ2-7; TRBD1 might be the D (6 bases). CDR3 size: 12 residues. Trimming left V 2 bases short and J 3 bases short, with 6 bases between. Germline V CDR1 and CDR2: SGHKS, YYEKEE (reference sequence).

The rearrangement links TRBV3-1 (or the pseudogene TRBV3-2) to TRBJ1-2; D is ambiguous. Trimming pared 5 bases from V and 8 bases from J, leaving 12 bases between. This CDR3 has 12 amino acids. The germline V gene encodes CDR1 LGHDT and CDR2 YNNKEL (reference sequence). The CDR3, as DNA: TGTGCCAGCAGCAACCTAGCAGCGGGCTACACCTTC. This translates into CASSNLAAGYTF.

V gene TRBV5-6 combines with J gene TRBJ1-2; tentative D call: TRBD1 (5 bases). In germline, CDR1 is SGHDT, CDR2 YYEEEE. Trimming took off 2 bases at V and 7 bases at J, with 12 bases between the two ends. The CDR3 consists of 13 residues. Here the CDR3 DNA reads TGTGCCAGCAGCTTTGACAGCGCTGGTGGCTACACCTTC. Translating it yields CASSFDSAGGYTF. The full variable domain, completed using reference TRBV5-6 and TRBJ1-2, is DAGVTQSPTHLIKTRGQQVTLRCSPKSGHDTVSWYQQALGQGPQFIFQYYEEEERQRGNFPDRFSGHQFPNYSSELNVNALLLGDSALYLCASSFDSAGGYTFGSGTRLTVV.

The rearrangement links TRBV5-3 to TRBJ1-4; 7 bases fit TRBD1. TRBV5-3 qualifies as an ORF whose function is uncertain. The length of the CDR3 is 15 residues. Trimming cost V 4 bases and J 4 bases; bases outside gene matches: 7. CDR3 loop: CARSKGDRGNEKLFF. CDR3 in DNA: TGTGCCAGAAGCAAAGGGGACAGAGGTAATGAAAAACTGTTTTTT.

This chain connects TRBV7-6 to TRBJ2-3, with a tentative D call TRBD2 (6 bases). Trimming took 1 base from V and 3 from J, leaving 11 bases between them. The CDR3 has 15 amino acids. CDR1 and CDR2 (germline): SGHVS, FNYEAQ. CDR3 coding DNA: TGTGCCAGCAGCTTAGGGGGCGGGATAACAGATACGCAGTATTTT. Its protein is CASSLGGGITDTQYF.

This chain connects TRBV7-6 to TRBJ1-2; 9 bases agree with TRBD1. This CDR3 region has 14 residues. The V gene end was trimmed by 5 bases and the J gene end by 6 bases; junction bases not matched to a gene: 7. Germline V lookup: CDR1 SGHVS, CDR2 FNYEAQ. The DNA for the CDR3 is TGTGCCAGCAGCCAGGAACAGGGGGCTGATGGCTACACCTTC. Translation gives CASSQEQGADGYTF.

This clone showed up just once. V is TRBV15 and J is TRBJ2-7; perhaps TRBD2 as D (5 bases). Per germline, CDR1 LNHNV and CDR2 YYDKDF (reference sequence). Trimming pared 1 base from V and 3 bases from J, leaving 7 bases between. The CDR3 totals 13 residues. The CDR3 bases are TGTGCCACCAGCAGAGGGACTGGCTACGAGCAGTACTTC. As protein: CATSRGTGYEQYF.

Only one count was recorded for this clone. The chain employs TRBV18 and TRBJ2-1, with D possibly TRBD2 on 5 matching bases. The CDR3 spans 13 residues. V was cut by 7 bases and J by 4 bases, with 11 bases left in between. The germline V gene encodes CDR1 KGHSH and CDR2 LQKENI. CDR3 in amino acids: CASFRTQYNEQFF. CDR3 in DNA: TGTGCCAGCTTCAGGACTCAGTACAATGAGCAGTTCTTC.

This sequence joins TRBV5-1 and TRBJ1-6, with a possible D match to TRBD1 (6 bases). CDR3 size: 14 residues. V dropped 1 base and J dropped 9 bases, with 11 bases sitting between them. CDR1 SGHRS and CDR2 YFSETQ come from the germline V gene. The CDR3 DNA follows: TGCGCCAGCAGCTTGTACAGGGCCGGTTCACCCCTCCACTTT. Translating it yields CASSLYRAGSPLHF. Using reference TRBV5-1 and TRBJ1-6 for the parts outside the CDR3, the full variable domain is KAGVTQTPRYLIKTRGQQVTLSCSPISGHRSVSWYQQTPGQGLQFLFEYFSETQRNKGNFPGRFSGRQFSNSRSEMNVSTLELGDSALYLCASSLYRAGSPLHFGNGTRLTVT.

The chain employs TRBV6-5 and TRBJ1-6; the D gene is possibly TRBD1 (5 bases). V was shortened by 0 bases and J by 5 bases, with 8 bases between the two germline ends. The CDR3 has 15 residues. CDR1 MNHEY and CDR2 SVGAGI come from the germline V gene. CDR3 residues: CASSYSGAHNSPLHF. The CDR3 region has the DNA TGTGCCAGCAGTTACTCAGGGGCCCATAATTCACCCCTCCACTTT.

The V gene is TRBV6-5, the J gene TRBJ2-7; 8 bases fit TRBD1. Germline V gene sequence: CDR1 MNHEY, CDR2 SVGAGI. This CDR3 has 15 amino acids. The V and J ends lost 6 bases and 4 bases, in that order; junction bases with no gene match: 11. The CDR3 region is CASRKGTGAFYEQYF. The CDR3 DNA is TGTGCCAGCAGGAAAGGGACAGGAGCTTTTTACGAGCAGTACTTC.

The rearrangement links TRBV6-2 or TRBV6-3 to TRBJ2-1; 11 bases map to TRBD2. Looked up from germline, CDR1 is MNHEY and CDR2 is SVGEGT. This CDR3 has 18 residues. After removal of 3 bases from V and 9 bases from J, the junction contained 16 bases not matched to a gene. The CDR3 reads CASSYGSIAGGLPTEQFF. Here the CDR3 DNA reads TGTGCCAGCAGTTATGGGAGTATAGCGGGGGGGCTCCCCACTGAGCAGTTCTTC.

This chain joins TRBV3-1 (or the pseudogene TRBV3-2) and TRBJ1-2, with 9 bases identical to TRBD1. J was trimmed by 9 bases and V by 3 bases; bases with no gene match: 8. CDR3 length: 14 residues. Germline assignment: CDR1 LGHDT and CDR2 YNNKEL (reference sequence). CDR3 loop: CASSQAGQGFSYTF. DNA of the CDR3: TGTGCCAGCAGCCAGGCGGGACAGGGATTCAGCTACACCTTC.

The chain employs TRBV5-1 and TRBJ1-1; 7 nucleotides match TRBD1. The V and J ends lost 3 bases and 0 bases, in that order; junction bases with no gene match: 2. The germline V gene has CDR1 SGHRS and CDR2 YFSETQ. This CDR3 contains 14 residues. CDR3 nucleotide sequence: TGCGCCAGCAGCTCGCAGGGGGTGAACACTGAAGCTTTCTTT. It yields the protein CASSSQGVNTEAFF.

This clone was found a few times. The V call is TRBV7-9, the J call TRBJ2-1; TRBD2 matches at 9 bases. CDR1 is SEHNR, CDR2 FQNEAQ, per germline (reference sequence). Trimming took 0 bases from V and 10 from J; bases not matched to a gene: 7. The CDR3 extends over 15 amino acids. DNA for the CDR3: TGTGCCAGCAGCTTAGCTAGCGGGAGAGTCTGGGAGCAGTTCTTC. This translates into CASSLASGRVWEQFF.

The chain combines TRBV21-1 with TRBJ1-2; the D segment call TRBD1 is taken from the table without a DNA check. TRBV21-1 is a listed pseudogene. The CDR3 length is 15 residues. DNA of the CDR3: TGTGCCAGCAGCAAGACCACAGGGGCCATATATGGCTACACCTTC. It is translated as CASSKTTGAIYGYTF.

The gene calls are TRBV6-2 or TRBV6-3 and TRBJ1-2; the D gene is possibly TRBD1 (6 bases). V lost 5 bases and J 7 bases, leaving 17 bases between the germline ends. Per the germline V gene, CDR1 is MNHEY and CDR2 is SVGEGT. This CDR3 spans 14 amino acids. This CDR3 reads CASSPTRRGGGYTF. The CDR3 nucleotides read TGTGCCAGCAGTCCGACACGTCGAGGGGGTGGCTACACCTTC.

CDR3 loop: CASSQVRGGYEQYF. The DNA of the CDR3 is TGCGCCAGCAGCCAAGTTCGGGGGGGGTACGAGCAGTACTTC. V and J are TRBV4-3 and TRBJ2-7; 8 bases match TRBD2. J gave up 4 bases and V 1 base, and 3 bases lay outside the gene matches. The CDR3 is made up of 14 amino acids. Germline CDR1 and CDR2: LGHNA and YSLEER.

The chain links TRBV5-1 to TRBJ1-1; D is unresolved. CDR1 SGHRS and CDR2 YFSETQ come from the germline V gene. Trimming took 0 bases from V and 2 from J, leaving 11 bases between them. This CDR3 is built from 15 residues. The CDR3, as DNA: TGCGCCAGCAGCTTGGCCATCGGACTAAACACTGAAGCTTTCTTT. This encodes CASSLAIGLNTEAFF.

The rearrangement links TRBV6-2 or TRBV6-3 to TRBJ2-3; D gene uncertain. The V gene's germline CDR1 is MNHEY and CDR2 SVGEGT. V lost 5 bases and J 2 bases, leaving 5 bases between the germline ends. The CDR3 runs to 12 residues. For the CDR3, the DNA is TGTGCCAGCAGTACTACCACAGATACGCAGTATTTT. It yields the protein CASSTTTDTQYF.

The genes are TRBV4-3 and TRBJ1-2; TRBD1 might be the D (5 bases). Per germline, CDR1 LGHNA and CDR2 YSLEER. V lost 0 bases and J lost 3, with 20 bases in between. The CDR3 has 18 amino acids. The CDR3 DNA reads TGCGCCAGCAGCCAAGATCTGGGACTACTCACCTCTGACTATGGCTACACCTTC. This encodes CASSQDLGLLTSDYGYTF.

The chain couples TRBV5-8 to TRBJ1-6; no clear D. The germline CDR1 and CDR2 sequences are SGHTS and YDEGEE. V was clipped by 6 bases and J by 6 bases, with 16 bases between them. The CDR3 runs to 15 residues. The CDR3 protein is CASIGPRRGNSPLHF. CDR3 in DNA: TGTGCCAGCATCGGACCGAGACGGGGTAATTCACCCCTCCACTTT.

This chain uses TRBV18 with TRBJ1-4; 7 bases fit TRBD1. V gave up 8 bases and J gave up 5 bases; unmatched junction bases: 14. The CDR3 has 16 residues. Per germline, CDR1 KGHSH and CDR2 LQKENI. This chain's CDR3 is CASNTGLDRSNEKLFF. As DNA, the CDR3 is TGTGCCAGCAACACCGGGTTGGACAGGAGCAATGAAAAACTGTTTTTT.

This clone was detected only a few times. The chain uses TRBV11-3 and TRBJ2-2, with 9 positions matching TRBD1. This CDR3 has 17 residues. In germline, CDR1 is SGHNT, CDR2 YENEEA. With V trimmed by 1 base and J by 4 bases, 7 bases remained unmatched. The CDR3: CASSLGSGTGSTGELFF. The DNA of the CDR3 is TGTGCCAGCAGCTTAGGATCCGGGACAGGGTCCACCGGGGAGCTGTTTTTT.

This chain joins TRBV2 and TRBJ2-5; possibly TRBD1 for D (6 bases). The CDR3 contains 14 residues. Germline V lookup: CDR1 SNHLY, CDR2 FYNNEI. The V and J ends lost 6 bases and 7 bases respectively, with 18 bases between them. CDR3 loop: CASRGTSEIGTQYF. The DNA of the CDR3 is TGTGCCAGCAGGGGGACATCCGAAATTGGGACCCAGTACTTC.

Only a few counts were recorded for this clone. This chain links TRBV6-2 or TRBV6-3 with TRBJ2-7; D call uncertain. Trimming pared 7 bases from V and 3 bases from J, leaving 19 bases between. Germline lookup yields CDR1 MNHEY and CDR2 SVGEGT. CDR3 length equals 15 residues. The CDR3 is CASTPGVGFRYEQYF. The CDR3 DNA reads TGTGCCAGCACCCCGGGTGTCGGGTTTCGCTACGAGCAGTACTTC.

The sample holds a few counts of this clone. The chain uses TRBV18 and TRBJ1-2, with 8 bases aligning to TRBD1. With V trimmed by 3 bases and J by 4 bases, 1 base remained unmatched. Per the germline V gene, CDR1 is KGHSH and CDR2 is LQKENI. The CDR3 extends over 13 amino acids. In DNA form, the CDR3 reads TGTGCCAGCTCACCGCAGGGGGCCTATGGCTACACCTTC. Residues: CASSPQGAYGYTF.

This chain uses TRBV24-1 with TRBJ1-2; D is unclear. The CDR3 loop spans 11 amino acids. V was cut by 10 bases and J by 8 bases, with 13 bases left in between. Germline V gives CDR1 KGHDR, CDR2 SFDVKD. The CDR3 DNA sequence: TGTGCCACACTAGCGGCGGTAGGCTACACCTTC. It is translated as CATLAAVGYTF.

The rearrangement links TRBV19 to TRBJ1-1, with D tentatively TRBD1 (6 bases). Between the trimmed V and J ends, which lost 3 bases and 1 base, there was a span of 12 bases. The CDR3 loop spans 15 amino acids. Germline assignment: CDR1 LNHDA and CDR2 SQIVND (reference sequence). DNA for the CDR3: TGTGCCAGTAGTATGGGGGACACCCAGAACACTGAAGCTTTCTTT. Amino acid sequence: CASSMGDTQNTEAFF.